This T cell receptor (beta chain) was profiled in a study of graft-versus-host responses after intestinal transplantation. Study-level information: For approximately three years after anti-thymocyte globulin induction, all recipients took tacrolimus and steroids.

Clones were read by immunoSEQ multiplex PCR, and TCRdb kept only the in-frame ones, dropping some. The profile shows 86,000 or so clones, about 90% of them singletons. Study results and limitations: Allografts carried high graft-versus-host to host-versus-graft clonal ratios in patients having graft-donor T cell macrochimerism. With peak circulating GvH clone levels came an association with early post-transplant HvG declines.

The germline V gene encodes CDR1 MGHDK and CDR2 SYGVNS. Unmatched junction bases numbered 2, after V lost 4 bases and J lost 3 bases. The CDR3 is 13 amino acids. About this clone itself: Antigen: not known.

This clonotype was obtained from a human donor who received an intestinal transplant. The starting material was unstimulated CD8+ T cells sorted from spleen or lymph node cells, obtained before intestinal transplant. The rearrangement uses TRBV25-1 and TRBJ1-2; 7 bases are a match to TRBD1. CDR3 amino acids: CASSGGQYYGYTF. CDR3 DNA: TGTGCCAGCAGTGGGGGACAGTACTATGGCTACACCTTC.